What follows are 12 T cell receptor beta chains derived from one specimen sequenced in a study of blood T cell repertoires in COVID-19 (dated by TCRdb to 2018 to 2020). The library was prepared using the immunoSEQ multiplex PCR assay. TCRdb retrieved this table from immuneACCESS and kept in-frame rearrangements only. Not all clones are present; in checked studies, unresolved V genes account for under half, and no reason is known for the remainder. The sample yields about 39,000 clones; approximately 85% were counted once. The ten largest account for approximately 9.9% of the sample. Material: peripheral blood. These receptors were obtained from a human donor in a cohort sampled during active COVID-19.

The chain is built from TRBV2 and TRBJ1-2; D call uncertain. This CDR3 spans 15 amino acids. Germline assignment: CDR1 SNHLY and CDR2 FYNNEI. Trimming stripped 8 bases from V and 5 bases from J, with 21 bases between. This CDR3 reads CASSEPGKGGYGYTF. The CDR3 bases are TGTGCCAGCTCCGAACCGGGGAAAGGAGGGTATGGCTACACCTTC.

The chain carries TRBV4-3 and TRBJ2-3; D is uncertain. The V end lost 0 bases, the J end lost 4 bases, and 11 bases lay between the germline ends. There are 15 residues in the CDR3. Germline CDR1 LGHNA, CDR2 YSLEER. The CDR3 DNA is TGCGCCAGCAGCCAAGAAAGATTAGTGGCAGATACGCAGTATTTT. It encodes CASSQERLVADTQYF.

The CDR3 region is CASTPTGTVTEAFF. The CDR3 DNA reads TGTGCCAGCACCCCGACAGGGACAGTCACTGAAGCTTTCTTT. The chain employs TRBV6-5 and TRBJ1-1; 7 nucleotides align to TRBD1. Germline trimming cut 7 bases from V and 4 bases from J; bases unmatched to any gene: 9. This CDR3 comprises 14 residues. CDR1 is MNHEY, CDR2 SVGAGI, per germline.

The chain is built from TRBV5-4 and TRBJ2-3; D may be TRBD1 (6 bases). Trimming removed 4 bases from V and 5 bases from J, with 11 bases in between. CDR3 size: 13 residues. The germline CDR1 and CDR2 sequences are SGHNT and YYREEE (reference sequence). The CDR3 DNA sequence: TGTGCCAGCAGCCAGGCAGGGGAAGATACGCAGTATTTT. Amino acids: CASSQAGEDTQYF.

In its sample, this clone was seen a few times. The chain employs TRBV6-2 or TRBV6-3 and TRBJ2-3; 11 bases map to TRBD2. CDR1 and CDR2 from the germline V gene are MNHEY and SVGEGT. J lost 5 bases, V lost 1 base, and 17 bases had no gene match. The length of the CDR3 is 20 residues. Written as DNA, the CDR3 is TGTGCCAGCAGTTACTGGTCAGCTTTAACCGGGACTAGCGGTCGAGATACGCAGTATTTT. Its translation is CASSYWSALTGTSGRDTQYF.

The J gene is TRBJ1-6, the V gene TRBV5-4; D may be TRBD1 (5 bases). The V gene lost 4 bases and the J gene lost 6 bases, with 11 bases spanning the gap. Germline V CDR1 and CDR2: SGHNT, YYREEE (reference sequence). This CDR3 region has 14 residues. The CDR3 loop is CASSPQGSNSPLHF. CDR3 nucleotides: TGTGCCAGCAGCCCTCAGGGCAGTAATTCACCCCTCCACTTT.

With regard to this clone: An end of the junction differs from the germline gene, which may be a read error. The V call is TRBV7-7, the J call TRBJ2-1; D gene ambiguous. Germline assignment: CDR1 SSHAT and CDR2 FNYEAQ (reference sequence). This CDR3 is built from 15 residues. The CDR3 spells CASSLDSSTYNEQFF. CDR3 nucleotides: TGTGCTAGCAGCTTAGACTCCTCAACCTACAATGAGCAGTTCTTC. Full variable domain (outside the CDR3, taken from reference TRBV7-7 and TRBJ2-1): GAGVSQSPRYKVTKRGQDVTLRCDPISSHATLYWYQQALGQGPEFLTYFNYEAQPDKSGLPSDRFSAERPEGSISTLTIQRTEQRDSAMYRCASSLDSSTYNEQFFGPGTRLTVL.

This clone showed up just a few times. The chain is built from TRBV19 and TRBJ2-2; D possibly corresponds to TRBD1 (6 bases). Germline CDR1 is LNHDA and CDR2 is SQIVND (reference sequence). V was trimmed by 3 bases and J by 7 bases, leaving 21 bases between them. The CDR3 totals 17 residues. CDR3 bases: TGTGCCAGTAGTATTAGGATAACAGGGAACTTTGGCGGGGAGCTGTTTTTT. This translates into CASSIRITGNFGGELFF.

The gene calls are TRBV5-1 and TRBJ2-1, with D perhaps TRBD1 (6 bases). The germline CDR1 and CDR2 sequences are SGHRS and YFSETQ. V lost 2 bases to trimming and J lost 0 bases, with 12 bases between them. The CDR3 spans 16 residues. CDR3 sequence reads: CASSFLGQSSYNEQFF. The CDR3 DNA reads TGCGCCAGCAGCTTTCTAGGACAGAGCTCCTACAATGAGCAGTTCTTC.

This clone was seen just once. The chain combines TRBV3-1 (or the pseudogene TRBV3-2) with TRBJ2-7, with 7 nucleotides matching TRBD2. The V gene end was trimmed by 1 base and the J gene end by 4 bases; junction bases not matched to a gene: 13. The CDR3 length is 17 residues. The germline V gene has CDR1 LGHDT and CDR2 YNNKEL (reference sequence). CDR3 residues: CASSQGMASGIGYEQYF. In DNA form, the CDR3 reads TGTGCCAGCAGCCAAGGGATGGCTAGCGGCATTGGGTACGAGCAGTACTTC.

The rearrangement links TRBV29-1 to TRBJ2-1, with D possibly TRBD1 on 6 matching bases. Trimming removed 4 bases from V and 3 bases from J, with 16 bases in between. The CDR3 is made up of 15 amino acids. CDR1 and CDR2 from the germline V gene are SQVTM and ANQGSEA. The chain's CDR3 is CSVGSSQGSYNEQFF. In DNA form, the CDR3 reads TGCAGCGTTGGAAGCTCACAGGGTAGCTACAATGAGCAGTTCTTC.

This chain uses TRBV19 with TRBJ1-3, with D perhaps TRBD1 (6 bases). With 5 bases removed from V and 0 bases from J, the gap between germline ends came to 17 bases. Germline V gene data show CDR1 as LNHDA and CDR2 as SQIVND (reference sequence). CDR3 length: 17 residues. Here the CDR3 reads CASSLGGTLSSGNTIYF. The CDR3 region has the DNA TGTGCCAGTAGTCTGGGGGGGACACTGAGCTCTGGAAACACCATATATTTT. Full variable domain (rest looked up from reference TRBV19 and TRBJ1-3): DGGITQSPKYLFRKEGQNVTLSCEQNLNHDAMYWYRQDPGQGLRLIYYSQIVNDFQKGDIAEGYSVSREKKESFPLTVTSAQKNPTAFYLCASSLGGTLSSGNTIYFGEGSWLTVV.